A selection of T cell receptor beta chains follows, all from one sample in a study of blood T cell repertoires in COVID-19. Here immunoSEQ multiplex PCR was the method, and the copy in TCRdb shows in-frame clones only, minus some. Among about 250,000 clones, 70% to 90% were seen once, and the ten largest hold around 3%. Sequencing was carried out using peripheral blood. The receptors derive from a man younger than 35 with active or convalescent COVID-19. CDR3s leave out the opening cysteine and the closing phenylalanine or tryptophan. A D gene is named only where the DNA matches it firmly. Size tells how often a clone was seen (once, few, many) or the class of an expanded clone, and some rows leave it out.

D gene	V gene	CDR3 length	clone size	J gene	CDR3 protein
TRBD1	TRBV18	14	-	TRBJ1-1	ASSRQGGALNTEAF
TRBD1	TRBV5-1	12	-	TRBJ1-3	ASSWTGSGNTIY
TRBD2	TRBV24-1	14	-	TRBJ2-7	ATSDSRLAGGHEQY
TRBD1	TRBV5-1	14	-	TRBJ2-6	ASSLLGGAGANVLT
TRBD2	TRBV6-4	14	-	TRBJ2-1	ASSDWAGVDYNEQF
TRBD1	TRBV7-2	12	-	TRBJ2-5	ASSLGDRAETQY
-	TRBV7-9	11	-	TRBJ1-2	ASSLPGIYGYT
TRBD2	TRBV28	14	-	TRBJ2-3	ASSVGLAGSTDTQY
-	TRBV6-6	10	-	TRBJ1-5	ASRGGNQPQH
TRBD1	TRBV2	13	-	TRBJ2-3	ASSLTGGGTDTQY
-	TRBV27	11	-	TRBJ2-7	ASSFAGSYEQY
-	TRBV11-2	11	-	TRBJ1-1	ASSLDPGTEAF
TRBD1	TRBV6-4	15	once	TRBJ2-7	ASILPLRGRKTYEQY
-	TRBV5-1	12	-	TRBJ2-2	ASMTGANTGELF
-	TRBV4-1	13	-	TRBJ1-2	ASSQTTRQNYGYT
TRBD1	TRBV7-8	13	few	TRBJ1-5	ASSFQGASNQPQH
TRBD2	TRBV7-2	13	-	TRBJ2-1	ASSPTSGRAVEQF
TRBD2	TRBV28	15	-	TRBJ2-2	ASSLLGLAGRSGELF
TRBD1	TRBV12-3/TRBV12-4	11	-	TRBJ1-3	ASSRDRGNTIY
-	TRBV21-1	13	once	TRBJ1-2	ASIAGTGGDYGYT
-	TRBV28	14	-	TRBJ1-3	ASSLIPGSSGNTIY
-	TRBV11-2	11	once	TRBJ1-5	ASSSLSNQPQH
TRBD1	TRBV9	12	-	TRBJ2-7	ASSTGTGFHEQY
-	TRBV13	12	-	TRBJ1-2	ASSLGFGLDGYT
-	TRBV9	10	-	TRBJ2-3	ASSANSDTQY
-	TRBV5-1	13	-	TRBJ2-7	ASSLGGAPGGEQY
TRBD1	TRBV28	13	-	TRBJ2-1	ASSTGQGAYNEQF
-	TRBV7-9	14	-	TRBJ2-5	ASSLVQGLGQETQY
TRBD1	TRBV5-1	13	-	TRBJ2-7	ASSLGGQGGHEQY
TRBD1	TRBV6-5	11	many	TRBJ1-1	ASSLRQGARAF
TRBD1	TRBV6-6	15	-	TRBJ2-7	ASSQGQGRSYPNEQY
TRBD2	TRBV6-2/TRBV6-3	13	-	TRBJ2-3	ASSYRLAGVDTQY
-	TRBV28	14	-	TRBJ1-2	ASSTYTAGPIYGYT
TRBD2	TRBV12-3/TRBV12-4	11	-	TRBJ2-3	ATGLADTDTQY
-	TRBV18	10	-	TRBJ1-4	ASSPLRGKLF
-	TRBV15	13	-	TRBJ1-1	ATSRDLEGNTEAF
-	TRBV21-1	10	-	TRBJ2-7	ASSKGKYEQY
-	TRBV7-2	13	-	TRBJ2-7	ASSRAGTYLMEEY
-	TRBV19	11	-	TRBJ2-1	ASSIVAGVEQF
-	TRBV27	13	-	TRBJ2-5	ASSFGVKVTETQY
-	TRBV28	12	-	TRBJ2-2	ASSLVGIEGELF
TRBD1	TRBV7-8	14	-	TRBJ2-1	ASSRTGDGGDYEQF
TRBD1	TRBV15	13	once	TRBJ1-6	ATSRVTGGNSPLH
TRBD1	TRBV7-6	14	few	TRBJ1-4	ASSLGQGYSNEKLF
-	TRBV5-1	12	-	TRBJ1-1	ASSLASMNTEAF
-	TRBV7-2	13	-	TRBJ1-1	ASSSRTAGGTEAF
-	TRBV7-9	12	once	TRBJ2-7	ASSLNGLRYEQY
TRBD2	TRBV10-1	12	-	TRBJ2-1	ASMRLAGGNEQF
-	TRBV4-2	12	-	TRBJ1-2	ASSQVGNVHGYT